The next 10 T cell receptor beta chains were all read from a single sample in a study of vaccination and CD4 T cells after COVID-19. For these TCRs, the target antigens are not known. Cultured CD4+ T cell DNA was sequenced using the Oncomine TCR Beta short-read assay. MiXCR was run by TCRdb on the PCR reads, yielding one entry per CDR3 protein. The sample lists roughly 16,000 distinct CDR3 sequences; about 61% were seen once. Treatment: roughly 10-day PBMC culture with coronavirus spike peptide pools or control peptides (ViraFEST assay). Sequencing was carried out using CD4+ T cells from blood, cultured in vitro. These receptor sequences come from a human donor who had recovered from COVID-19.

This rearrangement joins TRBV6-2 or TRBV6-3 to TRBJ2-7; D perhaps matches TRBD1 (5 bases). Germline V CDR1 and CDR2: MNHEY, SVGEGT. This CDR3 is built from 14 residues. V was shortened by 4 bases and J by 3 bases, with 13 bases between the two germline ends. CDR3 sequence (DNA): TGTGCCAGCAGTTTTTATGACAGAAGCTACGAGCAGTACTTC. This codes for CASSFYDRSYEQYF.

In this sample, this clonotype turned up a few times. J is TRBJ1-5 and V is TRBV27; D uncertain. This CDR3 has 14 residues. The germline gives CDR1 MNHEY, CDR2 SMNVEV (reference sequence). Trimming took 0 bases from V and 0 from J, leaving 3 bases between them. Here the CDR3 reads CASSLSRSNQPQHF. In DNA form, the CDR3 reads TGTGCCAGCAGTTTATCTCGTAGCAATCAGCCCCAGCATTTT.

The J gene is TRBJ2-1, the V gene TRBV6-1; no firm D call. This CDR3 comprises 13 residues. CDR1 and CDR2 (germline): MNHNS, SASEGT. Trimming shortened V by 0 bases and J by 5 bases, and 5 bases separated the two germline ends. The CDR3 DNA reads TGTGCCAGCAGTGAAGCGACGGACAATGAGCAGTTCTTC. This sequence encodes CASSEATDNEQFF.

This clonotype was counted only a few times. As DNA, the CDR3 is TGTGCCACCAGCAGAGACGTAAATCAGCCCCAGCATTTT. Its protein is CATSRDVNQPQHF. The chain combines TRBV15 with TRBJ1-5, with D uncertain. The V end lost 0 bases, the J end lost 4 bases, and 4 bases lay between the germline ends. CDR3 length: 13 residues. The germline V gene encodes CDR1 LNHNV and CDR2 YYDKDF (reference sequence).

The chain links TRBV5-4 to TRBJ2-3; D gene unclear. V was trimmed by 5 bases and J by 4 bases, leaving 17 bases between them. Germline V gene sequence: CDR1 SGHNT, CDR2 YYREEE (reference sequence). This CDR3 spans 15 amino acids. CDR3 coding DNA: TGTGCCAGCAGTCAAGAATACTACACCGCAGATACGCAGTATTTT. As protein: CASSQEYYTADTQYF.

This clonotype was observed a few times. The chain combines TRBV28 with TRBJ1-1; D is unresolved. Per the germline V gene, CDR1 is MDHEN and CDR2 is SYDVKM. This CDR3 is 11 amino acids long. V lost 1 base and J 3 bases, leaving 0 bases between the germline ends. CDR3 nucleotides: TGTGCCAGCAGTTTATACACTGAAGCTTTCTTT. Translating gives CASSLYTEAFF.

CDR3 protein: CASSLSSGGSYGYTF. CDR3 nucleotide sequence: TGTGCCAGCAGCTTATCCTCCGGGGGCAGCTATGGCTACACCTTC. The genes are TRBV11-2 and TRBJ1-2; weak D call: TRBD1 (6 bases). V gave up 2 bases and J gave up 4 bases, with 14 bases separating them. The CDR3 totals 15 residues. The V gene's germline CDR1 is SGHAT and CDR2 FQNNGV.

CDR3: CAWRGLAEETQYF. CDR3 DNA: TGTGCCTGGAGGGGACTAGCGGAAGAGACCCAGTACTTC. The V call is TRBV30, the J call TRBJ2-5; 11 nucleotides align to TRBD2. This CDR3 comprises 13 residues. Germline V gene lookup returns CDR1 GTSNPN and CDR2 SVGIG (reference sequence). V lost 3 bases to trimming and J lost 3 bases; unmatched junction nucleotides: 0.

The CDR3 here is CASSLALASGSYEQYF. The CDR3 nucleotides read TGTGCCAGCAGCTTAGCGCTAGCTAGCGGGAGCTACGAGCAGTACTTC. This chain connects TRBV7-9 to TRBJ2-7; TRBD2 matches 10 bases. Germline V CDR1 and CDR2: SEHNR, FQNEAQ (reference sequence). The CDR3 is 16 residues long. J was trimmed by 3 bases and V by 0 bases; bases with no gene match: 5.

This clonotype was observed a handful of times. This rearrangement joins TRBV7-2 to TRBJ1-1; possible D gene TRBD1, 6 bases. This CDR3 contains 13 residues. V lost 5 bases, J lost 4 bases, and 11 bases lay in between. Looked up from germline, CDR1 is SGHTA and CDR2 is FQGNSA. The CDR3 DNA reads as TGTGCCAGCAGCCCAACAGGGCGCACTGAAGCTTTCTTT. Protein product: CASSPTGRTEAFF.